The clone carrying this TCR beta chain was detected many times. Its specificity is not known. This record belongs to a study of T cells in Graves' hyperthyroidism and ophthalmopathy. Study-wide points: Expanded thyroid clonotypes (above 0.001) were mostly also found in blood.

Trimming removed 3 bases from V and 5 bases from J, with 7 bases in between. This CDR3 is built from 12 residues. Amplification targeted TCR beta CDR3 regions from RNA transcripts. A first-round RT-PCR of the TCR CDR3 used the HTBI primer set. TCRdb fed the multiplex PCR reads into MiXCR, producing one record per CDR3 protein. The sample shows 490,000 or so distinct CDR3 sequences, less than 25% of them seen only once. Ophthalmopathy cases scored 3 or more on the Clinical Activity Score and 4 or more on NOSPECS grade, with duration below 3 months. The study left out patients who had uncontrolled infection, other autoimmune disease, pregnancy or lactation.

The material sequenced was blood. The sequence was obtained from a woman in her 70s with Graves' ophthalmopathy. The chain combines TRBV12-3 or TRBV12-4 with TRBJ1-2; D not resolved. CDR3 bases: TGTGCCAGCAGTTTGGGGTCTTATGGCTACACCTTC. Residues: CASSLGSYGYTF.